Below are 2 T cell receptor beta chains sequenced from a single sample in a study of blood T cell repertoires in COVID-19 (dated by TCRdb to 2020 to 2021). Library construction relied on the immunoSEQ multiplex PCR assay. TCRdb provides this immuneACCESS table in a form limited to in-frame rearrangements. Some clones are lacking; in checked studies, under half of them reflect an unresolved V gene, and why the rest are absent is not known. Here the sample has around 130,000 clones; about 86% occur a single time. Of the sample, over 7% falls within the top ten clones. The sample was peripheral blood. The receptor set was obtained from a human donor in a cohort sampled during active COVID-19.

The gene calls are TRBV28 and TRBJ2-7; a possible D gene is TRBD1 (6 bases). Trimming took off 4 bases at V and 2 bases at J, with 15 bases between the two ends. Germline lookup yields CDR1 MDHEN and CDR2 SYDVKM. CDR3 size: 15 residues. In nucleotides, the CDR3 is TGTGCCAGCAGTTCCAGGGGACGGCTAGCCTACGAGCAGTACTTC. It translates to CASSSRGRLAYEQYF.

The chain links TRBV7-2 to TRBJ1-1; 9 positions agree with TRBD1. This CDR3 spans 15 amino acids. From germline, CDR1 is SGHTA and CDR2 FQGNSA. The junction had 2 bases not matched to a gene; V was cut back by 2 bases and J by 1 base. Written as DNA, the CDR3 is TGTGCCAGCAGCTTATTGGGACAGGGGAACACTGAAGCTTTCTTT. Protein: CASSLLGQGNTEAFF. The full variable domain, in which reference TRBV7-2 and TRBJ1-1 provide the parts outside the CDR3, is GAGVSQSPSNKVTEKGKDVELRCDPISGHTALYWYRQSLGQGLEFLIYFQGNSAPDKSGLPSDRFSAERTGGSVSTLTIQRTQQEDSAVYLCASSLLGQGNTEAFFGQGTRLTVV.